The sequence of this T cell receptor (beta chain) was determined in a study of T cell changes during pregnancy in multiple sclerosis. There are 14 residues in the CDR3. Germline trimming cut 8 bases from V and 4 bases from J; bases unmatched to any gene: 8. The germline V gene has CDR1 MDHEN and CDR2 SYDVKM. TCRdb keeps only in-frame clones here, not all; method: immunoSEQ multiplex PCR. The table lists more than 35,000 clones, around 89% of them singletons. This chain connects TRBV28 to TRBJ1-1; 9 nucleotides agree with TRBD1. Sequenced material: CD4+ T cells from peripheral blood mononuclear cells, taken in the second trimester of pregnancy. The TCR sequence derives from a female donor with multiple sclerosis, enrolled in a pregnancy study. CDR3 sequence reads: CASGLRDRVTEAFF. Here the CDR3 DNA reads TGTGCCAGCGGACTCCGGGACAGGGTCACTGAAGCTTTCTTT.